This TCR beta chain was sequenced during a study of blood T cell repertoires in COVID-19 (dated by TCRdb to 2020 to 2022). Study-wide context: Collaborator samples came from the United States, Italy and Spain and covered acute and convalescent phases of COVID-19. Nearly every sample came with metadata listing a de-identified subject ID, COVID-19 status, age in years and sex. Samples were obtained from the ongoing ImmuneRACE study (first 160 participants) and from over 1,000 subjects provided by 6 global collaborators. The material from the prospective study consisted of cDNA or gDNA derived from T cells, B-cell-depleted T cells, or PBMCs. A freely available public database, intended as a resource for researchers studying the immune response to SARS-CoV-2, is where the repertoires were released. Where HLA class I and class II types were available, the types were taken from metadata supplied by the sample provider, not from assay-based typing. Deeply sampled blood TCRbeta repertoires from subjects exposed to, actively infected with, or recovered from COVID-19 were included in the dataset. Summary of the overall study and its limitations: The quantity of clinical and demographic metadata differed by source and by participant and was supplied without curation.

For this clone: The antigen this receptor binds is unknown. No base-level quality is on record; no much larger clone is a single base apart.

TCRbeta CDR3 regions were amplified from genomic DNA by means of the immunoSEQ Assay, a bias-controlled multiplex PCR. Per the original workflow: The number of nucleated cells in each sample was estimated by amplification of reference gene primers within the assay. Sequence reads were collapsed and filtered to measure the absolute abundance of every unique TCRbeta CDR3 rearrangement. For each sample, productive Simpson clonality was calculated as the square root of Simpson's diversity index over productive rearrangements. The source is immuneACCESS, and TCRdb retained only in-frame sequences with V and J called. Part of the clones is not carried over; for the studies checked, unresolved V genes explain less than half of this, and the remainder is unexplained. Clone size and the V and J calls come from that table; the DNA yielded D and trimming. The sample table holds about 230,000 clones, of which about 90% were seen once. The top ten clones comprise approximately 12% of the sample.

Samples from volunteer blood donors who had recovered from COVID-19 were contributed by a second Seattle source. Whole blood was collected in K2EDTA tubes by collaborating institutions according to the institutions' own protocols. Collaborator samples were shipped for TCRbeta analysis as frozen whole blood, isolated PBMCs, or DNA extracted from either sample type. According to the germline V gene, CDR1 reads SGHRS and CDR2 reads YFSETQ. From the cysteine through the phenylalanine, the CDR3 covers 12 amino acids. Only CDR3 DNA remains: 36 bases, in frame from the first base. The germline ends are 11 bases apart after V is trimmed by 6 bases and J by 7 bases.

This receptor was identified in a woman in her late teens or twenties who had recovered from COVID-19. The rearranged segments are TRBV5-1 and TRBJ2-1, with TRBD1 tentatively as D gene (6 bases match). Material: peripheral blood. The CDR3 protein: CASTARGNEQFF. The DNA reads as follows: TGCGCCAGCACCGCGAGGGGGAATGAGCAGTTCTTC. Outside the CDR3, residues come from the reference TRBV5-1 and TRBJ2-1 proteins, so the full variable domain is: KAGVTQTPRYLIKTRGQQVTLSCSPISGHRSVSWYQQTPGQGLQFLFEYFSETQRNKGNFPGRFSGRQFSNSRSEMNVSTLELGDSALYLCASTARGNEQFFGPGTRLTVL.